This TCR beta chain was observed in a study of cytomegalovirus exposure and HLA in healthy donors. Study conclusions and caveats: Reports indicated that the classifier achieved high specificity and sensitivity in diagnosing cytomegalovirus status. Overall, approximately 180 TCR beta chains were annotated as cytomegalovirus-associated.

The repertoire was sequenced with immunoSEQ multiplex PCR; TCRdb's copy has only in-frame clones and lacks some. Of about 73,000 clones in the sample, about 94% are singletons; the top ten hold roughly 3.2%. The CDR3 extends over 15 amino acids. V was pared by 3 bases and J by 7 bases, with 16 bases between. Remarks on this clone: Its antigen remains unknown.

Material: PBMCs. This clonotype originated in a young woman in good health and CMV-seropositive. This chain links TRBV23-1 with TRBJ2-1, with D perhaps matching TRBD2 (5 bases). TRBV23-1 qualifies as an ORF whose function is uncertain. In nucleotides, the CDR3 is TGCGCCAGCAGTCAGGGAGTAGCTAGGCCGAATGAGCAGTTCTTC. This translates into CASSQGVARPNEQFF.